The entry that follows covers one T cell receptor (beta chain) sequence. This record comes from a study of technical replicates of blood from several donors. Germline V gene sequence: CDR1 LNHNV, CDR2 YYDKDF (reference sequence). After removal of 5 bases from V and 6 bases from J, the junction contained 5 bases not matched to a gene. The CDR3 is 14 residues long. The method was immunoSEQ multiplex PCR; TCRdb's version includes in-frame clones alone and lacks a portion of them. The table shows 50,000 to 70,000 clones, with around 87% occurring only once. The chain couples TRBV15 to TRBJ1-2, with 11 bases matching TRBD1. The receptor was isolated from a human donor in good health. Some clones in this sample may be carry-over from other donors' samples. Sequenced material: PBMCs. In DNA, the CDR3 is TGTGCCACCAGCCGGGGACAGGGGGAACATGGCTACACCTTC. Residues: CATSRGQGEHGYTF.